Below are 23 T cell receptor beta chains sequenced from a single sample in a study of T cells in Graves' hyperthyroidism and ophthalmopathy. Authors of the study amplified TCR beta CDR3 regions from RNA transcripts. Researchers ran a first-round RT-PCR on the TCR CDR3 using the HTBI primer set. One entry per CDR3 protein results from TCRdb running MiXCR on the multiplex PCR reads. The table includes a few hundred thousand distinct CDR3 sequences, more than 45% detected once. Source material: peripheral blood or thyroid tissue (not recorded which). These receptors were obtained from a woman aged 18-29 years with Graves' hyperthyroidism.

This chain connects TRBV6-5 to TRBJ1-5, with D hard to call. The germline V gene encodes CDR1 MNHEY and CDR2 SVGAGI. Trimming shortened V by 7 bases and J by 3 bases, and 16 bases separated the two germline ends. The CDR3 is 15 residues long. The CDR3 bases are TGTGCCAGCAAAGGGTCAACTCATCTCAATCAGCCCCAGCATTTT. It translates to CASKGSTHLNQPQHF.

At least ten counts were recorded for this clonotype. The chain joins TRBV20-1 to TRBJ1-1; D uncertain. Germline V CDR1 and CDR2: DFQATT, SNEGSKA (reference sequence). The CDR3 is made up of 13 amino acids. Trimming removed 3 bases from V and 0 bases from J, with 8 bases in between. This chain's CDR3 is CSARATLNTEAFF. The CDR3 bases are TGCAGTGCTAGGGCAACGTTGAACACTGAAGCTTTCTTT.

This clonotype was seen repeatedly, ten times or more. CDR3 nucleotide sequence: TGTGCCAGCGCCCGGGACCTCTATGGCTACACCTTC. It translates to CASARDLYGYTF. The V gene is TRBV2, the J gene TRBJ1-2, with D possibly TRBD1 on 5 matching bases. The CDR3 covers 12 residues. Germline CDR1 and CDR2: SNHLY and FYNNEI. The V and J ends lost 8 bases and 4 bases respectively, with 11 bases between them. The full variable domain, completed using reference TRBV2 and TRBJ1-2, is EPEVTQTPSHQVTQMGQEVILRCVPISNHLYFYWYRQILGQKVEFLVSFYNNEISEKSEIFDDQFSVERPDGSNFTLKIRSTKLEDSAMYFCASARDLYGYTFGSGTRLTVV.

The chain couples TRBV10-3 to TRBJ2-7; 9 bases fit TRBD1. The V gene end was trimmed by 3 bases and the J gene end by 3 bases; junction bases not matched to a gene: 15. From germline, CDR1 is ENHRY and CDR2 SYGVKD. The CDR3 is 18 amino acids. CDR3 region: CAISDRLQGAGDHYEQYF. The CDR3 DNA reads TGTGCCATCAGTGATCGGCTACAGGGGGCAGGCGATCACTACGAGCAGTACTTC.

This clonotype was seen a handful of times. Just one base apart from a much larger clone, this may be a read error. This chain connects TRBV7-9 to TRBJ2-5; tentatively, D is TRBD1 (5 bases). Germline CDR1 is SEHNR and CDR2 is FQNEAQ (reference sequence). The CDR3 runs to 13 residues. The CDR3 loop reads CVSSWQGRETQYF. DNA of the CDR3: TGTGTCAGCAGCTGGCAGGGTCGAGAGACCCAGTACTTC. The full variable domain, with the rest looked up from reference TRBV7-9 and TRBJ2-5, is DTGVSQNPRHKITKRGQNVTFRCDPISEHNRLYWYRQTLGQGPEFLTYFQNEAQLEKSRLLSDRFSAERPKGSFSTLEIQRTEQGDSAMYLCVSSWQGRETQYFGPGTRLLVL.

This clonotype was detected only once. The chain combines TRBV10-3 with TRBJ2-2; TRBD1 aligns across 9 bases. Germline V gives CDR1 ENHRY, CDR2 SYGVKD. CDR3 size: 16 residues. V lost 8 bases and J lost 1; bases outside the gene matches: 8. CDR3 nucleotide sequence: TGTGCCATCGGCGGGCGGGGACAGGGGAACACCGGGGAGCTGTTTTTT. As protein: CAIGGRGQGNTGELFF.

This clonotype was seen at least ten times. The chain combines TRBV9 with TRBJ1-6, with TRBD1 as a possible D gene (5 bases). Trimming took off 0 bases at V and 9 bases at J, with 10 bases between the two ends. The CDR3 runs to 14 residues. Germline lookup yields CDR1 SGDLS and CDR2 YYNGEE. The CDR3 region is CASSVAEGFSPLHF. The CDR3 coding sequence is TGTGCCAGCAGCGTAGCAGAGGGGTTTTCACCCCTCCACTTT.

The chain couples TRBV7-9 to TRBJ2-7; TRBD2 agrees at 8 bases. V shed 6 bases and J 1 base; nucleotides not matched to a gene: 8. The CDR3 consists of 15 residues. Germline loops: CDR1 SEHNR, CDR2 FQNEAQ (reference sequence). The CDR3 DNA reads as TGTGCCAGCAGTTCGGGGGGGGAAGGGTCCTACGAGCAGTACTTC. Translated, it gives CASSSGGEGSYEQYF.

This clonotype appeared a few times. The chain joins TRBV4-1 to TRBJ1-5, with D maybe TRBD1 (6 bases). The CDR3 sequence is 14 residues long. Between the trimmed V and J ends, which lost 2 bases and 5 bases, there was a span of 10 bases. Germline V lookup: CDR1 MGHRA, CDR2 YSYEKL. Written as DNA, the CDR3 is TGCGCCAGCAGCCAATGGAGGGGGGATCAGCCCCAGCATTTT. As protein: CASSQWRGDQPQHF.

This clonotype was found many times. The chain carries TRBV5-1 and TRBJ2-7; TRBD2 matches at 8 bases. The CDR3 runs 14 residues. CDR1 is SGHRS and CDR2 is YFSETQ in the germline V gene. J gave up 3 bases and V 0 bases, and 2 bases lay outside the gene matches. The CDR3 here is CASSLVSGSYEQYF. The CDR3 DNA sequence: TGCGCCAGCAGCTTGGTGAGCGGGAGCTACGAGCAGTACTTC.

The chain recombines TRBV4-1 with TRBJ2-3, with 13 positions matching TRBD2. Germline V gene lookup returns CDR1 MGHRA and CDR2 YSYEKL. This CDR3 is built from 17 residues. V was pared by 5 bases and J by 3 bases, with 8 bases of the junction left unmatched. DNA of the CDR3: TGCGCCAGCAGCTGGTGGGGACTAGCGGGAAAAACAGATACGCAGTATTTT. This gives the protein CASSWWGLAGKTDTQYF.

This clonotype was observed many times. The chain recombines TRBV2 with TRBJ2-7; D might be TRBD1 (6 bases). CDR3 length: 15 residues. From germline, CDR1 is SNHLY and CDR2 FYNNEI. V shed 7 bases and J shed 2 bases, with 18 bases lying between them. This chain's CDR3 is CASNLGHFPTYEQYF. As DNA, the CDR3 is TGTGCCAGCAACCTGGGACACTTCCCGACCTACGAGCAGTACTTC.

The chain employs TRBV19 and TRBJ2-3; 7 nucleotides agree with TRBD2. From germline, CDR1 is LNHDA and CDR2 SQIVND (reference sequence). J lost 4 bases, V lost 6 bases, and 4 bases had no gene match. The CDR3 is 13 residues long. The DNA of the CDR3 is TGTGCCAGTAGGCGCGGGAGTGCAGATACGCAGTATTTT. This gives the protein CASRRGSADTQYF. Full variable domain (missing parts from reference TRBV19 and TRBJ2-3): DGGITQSPKYLFRKEGQNVTLSCEQNLNHDAMYWYRQDPGQGLRLIYYSQIVNDFQKGDIAEGYSVSREKKESFPLTVTSAQKNPTAFYLCASRRGSADTQYFGPGTRLTVL.

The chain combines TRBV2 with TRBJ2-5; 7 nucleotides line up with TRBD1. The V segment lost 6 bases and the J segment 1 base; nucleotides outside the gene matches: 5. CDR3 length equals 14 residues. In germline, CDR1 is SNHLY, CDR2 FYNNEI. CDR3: CASRRQGAQETQYF. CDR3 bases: TGTGCCAGCAGGAGACAGGGTGCCCAAGAGACCCAGTACTTC.

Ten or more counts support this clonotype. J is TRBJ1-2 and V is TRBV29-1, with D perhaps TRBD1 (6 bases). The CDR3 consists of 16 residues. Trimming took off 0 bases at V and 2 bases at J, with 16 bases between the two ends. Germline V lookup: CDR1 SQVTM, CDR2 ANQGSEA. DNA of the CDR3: TGCAGCGTTGAAGATCCCCTCGACAGGCTGAACTATGGCTACACCTTC. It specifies CSVEDPLDRLNYGYTF.

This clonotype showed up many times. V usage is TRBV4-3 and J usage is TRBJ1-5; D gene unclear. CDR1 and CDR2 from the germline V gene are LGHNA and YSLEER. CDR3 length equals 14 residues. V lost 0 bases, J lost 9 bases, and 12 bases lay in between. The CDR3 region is CASSQDPSQGPQHF. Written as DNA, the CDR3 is TGCGCCAGCAGCCAAGATCCGTCCCAAGGGCCCCAGCATTTT.

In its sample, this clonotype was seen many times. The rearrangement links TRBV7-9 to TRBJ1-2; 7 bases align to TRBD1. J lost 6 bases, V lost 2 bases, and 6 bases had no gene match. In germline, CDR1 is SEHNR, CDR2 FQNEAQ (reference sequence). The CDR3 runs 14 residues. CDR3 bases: TGTGCCAGCAGCTTATTTAGGGGGCGAAATGGCTACACCTTC. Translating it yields CASSLFRGRNGYTF.

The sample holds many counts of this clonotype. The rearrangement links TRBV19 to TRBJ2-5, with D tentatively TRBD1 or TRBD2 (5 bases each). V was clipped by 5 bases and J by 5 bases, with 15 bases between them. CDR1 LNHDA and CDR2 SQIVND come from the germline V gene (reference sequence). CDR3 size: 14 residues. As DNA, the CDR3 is TGTGCCAGTAGTCCTGGGACCAACCTTGAGACCCAGTACTTC. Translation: CASSPGTNLETQYF. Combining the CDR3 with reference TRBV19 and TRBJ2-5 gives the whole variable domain DGGITQSPKYLFRKEGQNVTLSCEQNLNHDAMYWYRQDPGQGLRLIYYSQIVNDFQKGDIAEGYSVSREKKESFPLTVTSAQKNPTAFYLCASSPGTNLETQYFGPGTRLLVL.

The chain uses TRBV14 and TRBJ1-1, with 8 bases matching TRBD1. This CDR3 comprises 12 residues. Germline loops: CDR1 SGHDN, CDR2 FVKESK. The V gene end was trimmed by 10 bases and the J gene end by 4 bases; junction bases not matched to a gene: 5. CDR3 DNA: TGTGCCACCACACAGGGGGGCACTGAAGCTTTCTTT. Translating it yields CATTQGGTEAFF.

This CDR3 is CASSQAASGTYEQYF. The CDR3, as DNA: TGCGCCAGCAGCCAAGCGGCTAGCGGGACCTACGAGCAGTACTTC. V and J are TRBV4-3 and TRBJ2-7; 9 positions agree with TRBD2. With 1 base clipped from V and 2 bases from J, the junction kept 3 bases outside the gene matches. Germline V gene lookup returns CDR1 LGHNA and CDR2 YSLEER. The CDR3 totals 15 residues.

The CDR3: CATSERRGHGELFF. CDR3 nucleotides: TGTGCCACCAGTGAGCGCAGGGGACACGGGGAGCTGTTTTTT. The J gene is TRBJ2-2, the V gene TRBV24-1; D possibly corresponds to TRBD1 (6 bases). The V end was cut by 4 bases, the J end by 7 bases, with 12 bases between. This CDR3 has 14 amino acids. Germline assignment: CDR1 KGHDR and CDR2 SFDVKD.

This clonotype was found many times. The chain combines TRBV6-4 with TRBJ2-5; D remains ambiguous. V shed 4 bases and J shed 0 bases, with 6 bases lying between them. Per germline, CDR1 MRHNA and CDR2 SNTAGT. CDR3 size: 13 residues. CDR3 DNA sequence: TGTGCCAGCAGTGCAACGTACCAAGAGACCCAGTACTTC. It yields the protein CASSATYQETQYF.

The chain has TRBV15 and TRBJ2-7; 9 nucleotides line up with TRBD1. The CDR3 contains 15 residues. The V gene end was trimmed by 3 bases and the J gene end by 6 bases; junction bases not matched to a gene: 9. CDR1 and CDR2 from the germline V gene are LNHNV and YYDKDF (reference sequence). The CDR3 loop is CATSSPGQGKREQYF. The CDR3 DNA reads TGTGCCACCAGCAGTCCAGGACAGGGGAAGCGCGAGCAGTACTTC.